This T cell receptor beta chain was recovered during a study of T cells in tuberculosis. Study in general: IGRA-negative adolescents, IGRA-positive adolescents with latent tuberculosis and adults with active tuberculosis formed this South African cohort. Study-wide results and limits: Selection depended on which cryopreserved specimens were available.

Noted time point: new active TB diagnosis, blood taken before or within 7 days of starting treatment. The assay was immunoSEQ multiplex PCR, and TCRdb's table has in-frame clones only and misses some. This sample has 25,000 to 40,000 clones, with nearly 90% found just once. V lost 2 bases and J lost 2, with 9 bases in between. This CDR3 is built from 14 residues. CDR1 and CDR2 from the germline V gene are MNHEY and SMNVEV (reference sequence). Worth noting for this clone: Its specificity is unknown.

The genes are TRBV27 and TRBJ1-1; possible D gene TRBD1, 5 bases. The sample was PBMCs, taken at tuberculosis diagnosis. The receptor comes from an adult with tuberculosis. CDR3 sequence (DNA): TGTGCCAGCAGTTTACATGGGGCTAACACTGAAGCTTTCTTT. It specifies CASSLHGANTEAFF.